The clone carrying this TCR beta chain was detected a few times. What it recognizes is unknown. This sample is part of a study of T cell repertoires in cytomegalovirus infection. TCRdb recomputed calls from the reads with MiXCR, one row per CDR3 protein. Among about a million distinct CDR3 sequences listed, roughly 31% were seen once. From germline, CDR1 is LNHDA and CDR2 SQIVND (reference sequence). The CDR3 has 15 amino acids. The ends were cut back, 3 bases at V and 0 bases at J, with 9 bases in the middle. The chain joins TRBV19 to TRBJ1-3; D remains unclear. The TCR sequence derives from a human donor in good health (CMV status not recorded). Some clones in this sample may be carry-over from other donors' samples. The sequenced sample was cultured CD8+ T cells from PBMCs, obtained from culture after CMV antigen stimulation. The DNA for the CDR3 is TGTGCCAGTAGTATGACGGCAGTCTCTGGAAACACCATATATTTT. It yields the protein CASSMTAVSGNTIYF.